A selection of T cell receptor beta chains follows, all from one sample in a study of cytotoxic CD8 clonotypes in ibrutinib-treated CLL. Sequencing used immunoSEQ multiplex PCR; TCRdb keeps in-frame clones, though not all of them. The sample comprises 250,000 to 350,000 clones, approximately 76% of which are singletons, and around 5.3% rests with the top ten. The specimen comprised PBMCs, sampled at disease progression, from a patient treated with ibrutinib. Source of these receptors: a human donor with chronic lymphocytic leukemia. CDR3s include the opening cysteine and the closing phenylalanine or tryptophan. The D gene is left open where the match is weak. A clone size is listed for some rows: how often the clone was seen (once, few, many), or a class if it is expanded.

TRBV5-1	TRBJ2-3	NA	NA	TGCGCCAGCAGCACCGGACTATCTGGCACAGATACGCAGTATTTT	CASSTGLSGTDTQYF
TRBV6-1	TRBJ2-2	NA	NA	TGTGCCAGCGCAAAACAGGTGACCGGGGAGCTGTTTTTT	CASAKQVTGELFF
TRBV29-1	TRBJ2-1	NA	NA	TGCAGCGTTCAGATTGCCCAGGGGGCGACGGCGGGAGGCTACAATGAGCAGTTCTTC	CSVQIAQGATAGGYNEQFF
TRBV6-1	TRBJ2-3	NA	NA	TGTGCCAGCAGGAGGGACTTGCCTAGCACAGATACGCAGTATTTT	CASRRDLPSTDTQYF
TRBV15	TRBJ2-1	NA	NA	TGTGCCACCAGCAGAGGGAAGGGACTCACCTACAATGAGCAGTTCTTC	CATSRGKGLTYNEQFF
TRBV27	TRBJ2-7	TRBD1	NA	TGTGCCAGCAGTGGACAGGTGGACGCGTACGAGCAGTACTTC	CASSGQVDAYEQYF
TRBV13	TRBJ2-1	NA	NA	TGTGCCAGCAGCTCGCCCCGTCAGGGGAATAATGAGCAGTTCTTC	CASSSPRQGNNEQFF
TRBV7-2	TRBJ1-2	NA	NA	TGTGCCAGCAGCTTAGCGTTGGGCGGATGGACCTTC	CASSLALGGWTF
TRBV4-3	TRBJ1-5	NA	NA	TGCGCCAGCAGCCAAGATCGGCCCTCAGGGGTACTCAATCAGCCCCAGCATTTT	CASSQDRPSGVLNQPQHF
TRBV28	TRBJ2-5	TRBD1	NA	TGTGCCAGCAGCTCATTCAAGGGGGCGAACCTGGAGACCCAGTACTTC	CASSSFKGANLETQYF
TRBV5-6	TRBJ1-5	NA	NA	TGTGCCAGCAGCTTCGGCTGGGGAATAAATCAGCCCCAGCATTTT	CASSFGWGINQPQHF
TRBV2	TRBJ2-2	TRBD1	NA	TGTGCCAGCAGCATAGAGAGGGGGCAGTTTTACACCGGGGAGCTGTTTTTT	CASSIERGQFYTGELFF
TRBV10-1	TRBJ1-6	NA	NA	TGCGCCAGCAGTGAGTCGAAGTATTCACCCCTCCACTTT	CASSESKYSPLHF
TRBV5-6	TRBJ2-2	NA	NA	TGTGCCAGCCTCCTTTCTGCCACCACCGGGGAGCTGTTTTTT	CASLLSATTGELFF
TRBV7-2	TRBJ2-5	NA	NA	TGTGCCAGCAGCCTTGACCGTGGAGAGACCCAGTACTTC	CASSLDRGETQYF
TRBV7-8	TRBJ1-2	TRBD1	NA	TGTGCCAGCAGCTTCGAGACAGGGGGCTTAGGCTACACCTTC	CASSFETGGLGYTF
TRBV15	TRBJ1-1	NA	NA	TGTGCCACCAGCAGGGGGCTGGGCACTGAAGCTTTCTTT	CATSRGLGTEAFF
TRBV11-2	TRBJ2-2	NA	NA	TGTGCCAGCAGCTTAGTAGAGAACACCGGGGAGCTGTTTTTT	CASSLVENTGELFF
TRBV11-2	TRBJ2-2	TRBD1	once	TGTGCCAGCAGCTTAGGGACCGGGACAGGAGTTGTCGGGGAGCTGTTTTTT	CASSLGTGTGVVGELFF
TRBV9	TRBJ1-1	NA	NA	TGTGCCAGCAGCGTTGGGGACTGGACTGAAGCTTTCTTT	CASSVGDWTEAFF
TRBV7-6	TRBJ2-1	TRBD1	NA	TGTGCCAGCAGCACCAGGGGGTTTGAGCAGTTCTTC	CASSTRGFEQFF
TRBV7-9	TRBJ2-1	TRBD2	NA	TGTGCCAGCAGCTTATTAGCGGGGCCTTGGAATGAGCAGTTCTTC	CASSLLAGPWNEQFF
TRBV28	TRBJ1-1	NA	few	TGTGCCAGCAGGGGGCCGTACACTGAAGCTTTCTTT	CASRGPYTEAFF
TRBV9	TRBJ2-7	TRBD2	NA	TGTGCCAGCAGCGTCGCCCTCCTAGCGGGGCCTTACGAGCAGTACTTC	CASSVALLAGPYEQYF
TRBV15	TRBJ1-5	NA	few	TGTGCCACCAGCAGAGGGGGCGTGGGTCAGCCCCAGCATTTT	CATSRGGVGQPQHF
TRBV4-1	TRBJ1-1	NA	NA	TGCGCCAGCAGGGTAATAGGGGACACTGAAGCTTTCTTT	CASRVIGDTEAFF
TRBV19	TRBJ1-5	NA	NA	TGTGCCAGTAGTATGAGCGACTATCAGCCTGGAAGTCAGCCCCAGCATTTT	CASSMSDYQPGSQPQHF
TRBV4-2	TRBJ2-2	NA	few	TGTGCCAGCAGCCGACGAAAGTTGCACCTGAACACCGGGGAGCTGTTTTTT	CASSRRKLHLNTGELFF
TRBV7-2	TRBJ2-1	TRBD2	NA	TGTGCCAGCAGCTCTAGGGCGGGGGGGAACAATGAGCAGTTCTTC	CASSSRAGGNNEQFF
TRBV11-3	TRBJ2-7	NA	NA	TGTGCCAGCAGCTCCTCCTACGAGCAGTACTTC	CASSSSYEQYF
TRBV10-3	TRBJ2-3	NA	NA	TGTGCCGCAAGTGGCCCGTTCACAGATACGCAGTATTTT	CAASGPFTDTQYF
TRBV6-5	TRBJ2-7	NA	NA	TGTGCCAGCAGTCTCTACGAGCAGTACTTC	CASSLYEQYF
TRBV15	TRBJ2-5	NA	NA	TGTGCCACCAGCAGATCGGTAGGGGAGGAAGAGACCCAGTACTTC	CATSRSVGEEETQYF
TRBV29-1	TRBJ1-1	NA	NA	TGCAGCGTTGTCGGTAGTAAGGAAACTGAAGCTTTCTTT	CSVVGSKETEAFF
TRBV6-5	TRBJ2-7	NA	once	TGTGCCAGCAGCCACGGGCCTATAGGGTACTACGAGCAGTACTTC	CASSHGPIGYYEQYF
TRBV2	TRBJ2-2	NA	NA	TGTGCCAGCAGTGAATGGCGGGGCGACACCGGGGAGCTGTTTTTT	CASSEWRGDTGELFF
TRBV14	TRBJ2-2	NA	once	TGTGCCAGCAGCCCTTACAGGGATAGGTACACCGGGGAGCTGTTTTTT	CASSPYRDRYTGELFF
TRBV19	TRBJ2-1	TRBD2	few	TGTGCCAGTAGTATTATAGCGGGAGAGAACAATGAGCAGTTCTTC	CASSIIAGENNEQFF
TRBV10-3	TRBJ2-2	TRBD2	NA	TGTGCCACCGGGACTAGCGGGAGATCCGGGGAGCTGTTTTTT	CATGTSGRSGELFF
TRBV5-1	TRBJ2-7	TRBD1	NA	TGCGCCAGCAGCCGAGGACAGGGCTTCGACGAGCAGTACTTC	CASSRGQGFDEQYF
TRBV5-6	TRBJ1-2	NA	NA	TGTGCCAGCAGCTTGGGACCGTCGTCTCCTTCTAACTATGGCTACACCTTC	CASSLGPSSPSNYGYTF
TRBV2	TRBJ2-5	TRBD1	NA	TGTGCCAGCAGCTTACAGGGGTGGAAAGAGACCCAGTACTTC	CASSLQGWKETQYF
TRBV27	TRBJ1-1	TRBD1	NA	TGTGCCAGCAGTTACGACAGGGCCGCTGAAGCTTTCTTT	CASSYDRAAEAFF